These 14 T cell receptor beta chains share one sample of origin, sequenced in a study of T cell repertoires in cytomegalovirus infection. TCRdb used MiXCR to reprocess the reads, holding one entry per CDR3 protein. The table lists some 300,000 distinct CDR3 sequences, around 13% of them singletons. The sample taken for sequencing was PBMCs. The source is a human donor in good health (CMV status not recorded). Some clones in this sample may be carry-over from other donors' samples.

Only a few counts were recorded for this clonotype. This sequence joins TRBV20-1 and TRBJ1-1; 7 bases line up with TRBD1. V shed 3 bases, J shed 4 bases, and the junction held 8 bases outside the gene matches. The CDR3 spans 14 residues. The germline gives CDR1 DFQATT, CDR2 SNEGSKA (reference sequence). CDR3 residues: CSASRPGGTTEAFF. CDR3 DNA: TGCAGTGCTAGCCGACCAGGGGGGACCACTGAAGCTTTCTTT.

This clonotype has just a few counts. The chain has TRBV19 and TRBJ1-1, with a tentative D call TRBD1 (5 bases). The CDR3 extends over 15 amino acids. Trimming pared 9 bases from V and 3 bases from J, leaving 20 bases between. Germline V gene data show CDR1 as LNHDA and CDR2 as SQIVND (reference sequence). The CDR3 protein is CASLPSGQGYTEAFF. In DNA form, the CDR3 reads TGTGCCAGCTTACCAAGCGGACAAGGTTACACTGAAGCTTTCTTT.

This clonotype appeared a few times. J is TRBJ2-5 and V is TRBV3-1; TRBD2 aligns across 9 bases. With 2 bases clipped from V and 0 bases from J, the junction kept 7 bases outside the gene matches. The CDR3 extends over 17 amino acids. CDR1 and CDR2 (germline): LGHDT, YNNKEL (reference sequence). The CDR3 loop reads CASSQHGASGDQETQYF. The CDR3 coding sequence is TGTGCCAGCAGCCAACACGGGGCTAGCGGGGACCAAGAGACCCAGTACTTC.

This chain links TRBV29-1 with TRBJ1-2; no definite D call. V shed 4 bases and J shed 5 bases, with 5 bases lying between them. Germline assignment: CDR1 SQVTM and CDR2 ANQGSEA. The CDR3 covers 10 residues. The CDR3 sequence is CSVAGYGYTF. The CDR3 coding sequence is TGCAGCGTTGCCGGGTATGGCTACACCTTC.

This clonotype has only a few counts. This chain's CDR3 is CASSIGVYNSPLHF. The CDR3, as DNA: TGTGCCAGTAGTATTGGGGTCTATAATTCACCCCTCCACTTT. The chain is built from TRBV19 and TRBJ1-6; D unclear. This CDR3 is 14 amino acids long. Deletions cut 3 bases from V and 3 bases from J, with 6 bases between. CDR1 is LNHDA and CDR2 is SQIVND in the germline V gene (reference sequence). Full variable domain (missing parts from reference TRBV19 and TRBJ1-6): DGGITQSPKYLFRKEGQNVTLSCEQNLNHDAMYWYRQDPGQGLRLIYYSQIVNDFQKGDIAEGYSVSREKKESFPLTVTSAQKNPTAFYLCASSIGVYNSPLHFGNGTRLTVT.

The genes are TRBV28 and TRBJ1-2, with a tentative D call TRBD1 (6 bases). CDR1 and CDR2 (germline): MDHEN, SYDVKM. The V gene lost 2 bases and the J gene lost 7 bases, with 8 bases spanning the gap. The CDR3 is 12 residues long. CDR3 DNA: TGTGCCAGCAGTTTAGGCAGGGGTGGCTACACCTTC. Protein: CASSLGRGGYTF.

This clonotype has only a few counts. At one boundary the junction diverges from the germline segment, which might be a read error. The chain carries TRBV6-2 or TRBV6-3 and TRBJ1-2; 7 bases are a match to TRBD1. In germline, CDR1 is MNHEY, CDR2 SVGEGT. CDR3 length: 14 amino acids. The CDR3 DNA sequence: TGTGCCAGCAGTAACTCGGACAGGATTTATGGCTACACCTTC. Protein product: CASSNSDRIYGYTF.

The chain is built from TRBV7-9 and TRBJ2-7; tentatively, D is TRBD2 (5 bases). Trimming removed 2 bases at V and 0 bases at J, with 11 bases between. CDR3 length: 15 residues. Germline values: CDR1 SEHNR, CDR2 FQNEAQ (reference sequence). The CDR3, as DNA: TGTGCCAGCAGCTTAATCGGGAAAAGCTCCTACGAGCAGTACTTC. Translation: CASSLIGKSSYEQYF.

DNA for the CDR3: TGCAGTGCTAGAGGAGGGGGGACTAGCGGCTATTCGAACACCGGGGAGCTGTTTTTT. Residues: CSARGGGTSGYSNTGELFF. The chain employs TRBV20-1 and TRBJ2-2; 11 bases fit TRBD2. The V and J ends lost 1 base and 0 bases, in that order; junction bases with no gene match: 10. This CDR3 has 19 residues. Per the germline V gene, CDR1 is DFQATT and CDR2 is SNEGSKA (reference sequence).

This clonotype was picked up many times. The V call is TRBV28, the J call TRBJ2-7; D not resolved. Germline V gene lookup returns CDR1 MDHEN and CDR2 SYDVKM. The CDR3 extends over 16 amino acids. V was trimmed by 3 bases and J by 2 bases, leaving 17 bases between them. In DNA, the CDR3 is TGTGCCAGCAGTTTTTCCACCGGGCGGAGACCCTACGAGCAGTACTTC. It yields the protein CASSFSTGRRPYEQYF.

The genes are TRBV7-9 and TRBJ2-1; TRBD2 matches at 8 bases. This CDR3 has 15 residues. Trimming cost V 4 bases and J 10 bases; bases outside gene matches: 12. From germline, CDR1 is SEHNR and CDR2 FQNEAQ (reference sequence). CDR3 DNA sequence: TGTGCCAGCAGCTCCGCGGCGGGAGGCCCAGGGGAGCAGTTCTTC. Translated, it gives CASSSAAGGPGEQFF. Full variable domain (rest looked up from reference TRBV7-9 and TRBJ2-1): DTGVSQNPRHKITKRGQNVTFRCDPISEHNRLYWYRQTLGQGPEFLTYFQNEAQLEKSRLLSDRFSAERPKGSFSTLEIQRTEQGDSAMYLCASSSAAGGPGEQFFGPGTRLTVL.

The CDR3 DNA sequence: TGTGCCAGCTTGGCCCGGGGGGCGTACCTCAACGAGCAGTACTTC. Amino acid sequence: CASLARGAYLNEQYF. This chain joins TRBV5-6 and TRBJ2-7; D is perhaps TRBD2 (7 bases). Germline lookup yields CDR1 SGHDT and CDR2 YYEEEE. This CDR3 is 15 amino acids long. Trimming shortened V by 7 bases and J by 5 bases, and 22 bases separated the two germline ends.

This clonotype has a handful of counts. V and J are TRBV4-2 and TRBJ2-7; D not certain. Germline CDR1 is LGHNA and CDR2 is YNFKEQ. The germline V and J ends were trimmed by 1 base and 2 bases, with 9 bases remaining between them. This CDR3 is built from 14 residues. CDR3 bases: TGTGCCAGCAGCCAAGGGGCAGCAACCTACGAGCAGTACTTC. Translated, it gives CASSQGAATYEQYF.

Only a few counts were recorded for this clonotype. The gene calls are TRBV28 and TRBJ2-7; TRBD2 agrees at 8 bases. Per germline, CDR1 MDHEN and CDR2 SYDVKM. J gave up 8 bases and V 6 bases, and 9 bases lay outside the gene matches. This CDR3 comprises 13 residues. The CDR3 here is CASSLSGAYKQYF. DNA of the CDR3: TGTGCCAGCAGCCTTAGCGGGGCTTATAAGCAGTACTTC.